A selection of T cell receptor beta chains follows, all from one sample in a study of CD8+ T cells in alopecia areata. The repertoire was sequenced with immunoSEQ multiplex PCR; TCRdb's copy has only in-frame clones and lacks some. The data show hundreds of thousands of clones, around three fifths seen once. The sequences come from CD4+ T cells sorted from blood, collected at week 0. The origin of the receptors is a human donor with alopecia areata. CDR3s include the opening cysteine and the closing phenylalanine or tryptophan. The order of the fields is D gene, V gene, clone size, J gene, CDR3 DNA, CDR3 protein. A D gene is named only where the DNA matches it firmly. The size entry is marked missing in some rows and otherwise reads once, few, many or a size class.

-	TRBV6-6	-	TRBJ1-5	TGTGCCAGCACCCTCCAGGGGACCCTTAATCAGCCCCAGCATTTT	CASTLQGTLNQPQHF
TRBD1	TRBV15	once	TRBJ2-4	TGTGCCACCAGCAGACTGACAGGGGACTCAAACATTCAGTACTTC	CATSRLTGDSNIQYF
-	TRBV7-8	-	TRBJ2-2	-	CASSLNRRAGELFF
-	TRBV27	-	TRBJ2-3	TGTGCCAGCAGAACCCGCGGCACAGATACGCAGTATTTT	CASRTRGTDTQYF
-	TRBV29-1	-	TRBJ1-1	TGCAGCCCTATGGGTCTGAACACTGAAGCTTTCTTT	CSPMGLNTEAFF
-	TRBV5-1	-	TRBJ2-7	TGCGCCAGCAGCTCCGGACTGCGCTACGAGCAGTACTTC	CASSSGLRYEQYF
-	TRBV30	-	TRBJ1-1	TGTGCCTGGAGGTACAGGGAAGCTGAAGCTTTCTTT	CAWRYREAEAFF
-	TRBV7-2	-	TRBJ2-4	TGTGCCAGCAGCTTAGAAACAGTCCTAGCCAAAAACATTCAGTACTTC	CASSLETVLAKNIQYF
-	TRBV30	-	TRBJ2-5	TGTGCCTGCCGCGGACCTCGCCAAGAGACCCAGTACTTC	CACRGPRQETQYF
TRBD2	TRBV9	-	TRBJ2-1	TGTGCCAGCAGGCCGGGACTAGCGGGAGGGTACAATGAGCAGTTCTTC	CASRPGLAGGYNEQFF